A single sample gave rise to the 2 T cell receptor beta chains below, sequenced in a study of blood T cells in healthy people across ages. For the second PCR, which ran for about 6 to 12 cycles, a sample-barcoded 5' primer and a J-beta primer mix were used. Via MiXCR, TCRdb re-called the 5' RACE reads, giving one row per CDR3 protein. The profile shows some 920,000 distinct CDR3 sequences, roughly 50% of them singletons. Sequenced sample: blood. The receptors stem from a woman in her fifties or sixties in good health.

The chain couples TRBV3-1 to TRBJ2-7; tentative D call: TRBD2 (6 bases). Trimming left V 2 bases short and J 6 bases short, with 14 bases between. Germline-derived CDR1 and CDR2 are LGHDT and YNNKEL (reference sequence). This CDR3 has 14 residues. The CDR3 loop reads CASSQLRARGEQYF. CDR3 in DNA: TGTGCCAGCAGCCAATTACGCGCGCGGGGCGAGCAGTACTTC.

The chain combines TRBV6-6 with TRBJ2-3; D is uncertain. This CDR3 has 11 residues. Per the germline V gene, CDR1 is MNHNY and CDR2 is SVGAGI (reference sequence). Trimming stripped 10 bases from V and 6 bases from J, with 11 bases between. Here the CDR3 reads CATRLSDTQYF. The CDR3 bases are TGTGCCACCCGACTTTCGGATACGCAGTATTTT.